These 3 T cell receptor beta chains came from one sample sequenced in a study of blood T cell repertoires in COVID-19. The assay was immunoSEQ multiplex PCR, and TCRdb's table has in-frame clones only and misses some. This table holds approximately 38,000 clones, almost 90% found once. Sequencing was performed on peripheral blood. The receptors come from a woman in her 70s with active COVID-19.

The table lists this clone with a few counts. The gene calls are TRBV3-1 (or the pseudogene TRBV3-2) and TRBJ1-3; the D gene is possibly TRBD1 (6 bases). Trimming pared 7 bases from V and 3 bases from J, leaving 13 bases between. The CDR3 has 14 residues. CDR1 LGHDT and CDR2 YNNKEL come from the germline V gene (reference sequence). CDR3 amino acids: CASTYRDVGNTIYF. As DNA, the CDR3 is TGTGCCAGCACCTACAGGGACGTTGGAAACACCATATATTTT.

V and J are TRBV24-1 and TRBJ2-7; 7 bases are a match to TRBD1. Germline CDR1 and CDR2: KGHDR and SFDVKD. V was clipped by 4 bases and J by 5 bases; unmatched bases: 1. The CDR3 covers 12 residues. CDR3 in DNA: TGTGCCACCAGTGAAACAGGGGACGAGCAGTACTTC. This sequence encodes CATSETGDEQYF.

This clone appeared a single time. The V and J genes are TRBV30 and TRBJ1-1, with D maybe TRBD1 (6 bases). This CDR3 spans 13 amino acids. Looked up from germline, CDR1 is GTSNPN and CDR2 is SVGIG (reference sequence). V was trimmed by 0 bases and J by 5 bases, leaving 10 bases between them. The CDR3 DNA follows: TGTGCCTGGAGTGTACAGGGAGATACTGAAGCTTTCTTT. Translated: CAWSVQGDTEAFF.